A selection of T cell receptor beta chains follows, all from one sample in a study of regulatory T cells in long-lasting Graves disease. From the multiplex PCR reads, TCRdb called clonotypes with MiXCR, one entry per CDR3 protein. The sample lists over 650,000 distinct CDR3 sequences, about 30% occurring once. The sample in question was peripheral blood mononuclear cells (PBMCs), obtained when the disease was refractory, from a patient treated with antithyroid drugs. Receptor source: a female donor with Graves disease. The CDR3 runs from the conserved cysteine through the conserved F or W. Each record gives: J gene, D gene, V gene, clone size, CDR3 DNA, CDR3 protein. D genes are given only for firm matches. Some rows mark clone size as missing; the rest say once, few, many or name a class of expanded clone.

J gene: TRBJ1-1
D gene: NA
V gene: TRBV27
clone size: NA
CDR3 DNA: TGTGCCAGCAGTGAAGTGGACACCCTGAACACTGAAGCTTTCTTT
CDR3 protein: CASSEVDTLNTEAFF

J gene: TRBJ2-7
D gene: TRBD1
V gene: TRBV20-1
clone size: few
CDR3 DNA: TGCAGTGCTAGTTCCGGACAGGGCCGGCACGAGCAGTACTTC
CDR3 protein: CSASSGQGRHEQYF

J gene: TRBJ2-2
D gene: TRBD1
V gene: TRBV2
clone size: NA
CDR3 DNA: TGTGCCAGCATTCGGAGCCAGGGGGCTTCGGCCGGGGAGCTGTTTTTT
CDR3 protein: CASIRSQGASAGELFF

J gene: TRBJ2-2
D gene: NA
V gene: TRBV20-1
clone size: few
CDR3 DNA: TGCAGTGCTAGGAGACAGTCCGACACCGGGGAGCTGTTTTTT
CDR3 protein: CSARRQSDTGELFF

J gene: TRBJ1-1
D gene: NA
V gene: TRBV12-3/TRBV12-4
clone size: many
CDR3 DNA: TGTGCCAGCAGTTTCCAGGGAGGCACTGAAGCTTTCTTT
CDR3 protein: CASSFQGGTEAFF

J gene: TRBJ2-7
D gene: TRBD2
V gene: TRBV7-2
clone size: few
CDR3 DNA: TGTGCCAGCAGCTTAGGACGGGAGGTCCCCTACGAGCAGTACTTC
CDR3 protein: CASSLGREVPYEQYF

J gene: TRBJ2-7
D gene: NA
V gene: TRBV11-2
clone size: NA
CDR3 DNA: TGTGCCAGCTCCAGGACTACCCTTAGCAAGCAGTACTTC
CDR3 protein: CASSRTTLSKQYF

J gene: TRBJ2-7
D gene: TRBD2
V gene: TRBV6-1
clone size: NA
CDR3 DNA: TGTGCCAGCAGTAAAAAGTCGGGACTAGCGGGAGAAGGAGTATACGAGCAGTACTTC
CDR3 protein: CASSKKSGLAGEGVYEQYF

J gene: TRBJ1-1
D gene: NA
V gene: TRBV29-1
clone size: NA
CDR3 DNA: TGCAGCGTTAGGGGGTCGGTGAACACTGAAGCTTTCTTT
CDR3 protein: CSVRGSVNTEAFF

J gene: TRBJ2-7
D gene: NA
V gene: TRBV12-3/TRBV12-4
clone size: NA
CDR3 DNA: TGCGCCAGCAGCCAAGAAAGGGGCAGCTACGAGCAGTACTTC
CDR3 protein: CASSQERGSYEQYF

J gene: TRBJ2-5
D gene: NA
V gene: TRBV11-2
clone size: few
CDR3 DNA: TGTGCCAGCAGCTTAGGAACAGCTACCCTTGTGACCCAGTACTTC
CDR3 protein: CASSLGTATLVTQYF

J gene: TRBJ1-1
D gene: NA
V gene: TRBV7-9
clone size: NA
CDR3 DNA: TGTGCCAGCAGCTCTGGGGGACTTGAAGCTTTCTTT
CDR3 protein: CASSSGGLEAFF

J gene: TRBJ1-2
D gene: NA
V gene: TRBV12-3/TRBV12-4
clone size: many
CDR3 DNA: TGTGCCAGCAGTCCGTCGACCCGCACGATCAGCTACACCTTC
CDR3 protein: CASSPSTRTISYTF

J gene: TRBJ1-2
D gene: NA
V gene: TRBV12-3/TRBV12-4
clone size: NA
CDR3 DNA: TGTGCCAGCAGTTTAACCCCCCCGGTAGGTCCCCATGGCTACACCTTC
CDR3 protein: CASSLTPPVGPHGYTF

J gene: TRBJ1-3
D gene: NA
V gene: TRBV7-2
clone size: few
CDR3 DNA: TGTGCCAGCATCCACGGGGGTGGAACCTCTGGAAACACCATATATTTT
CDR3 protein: CASIHGGGTSGNTIYF

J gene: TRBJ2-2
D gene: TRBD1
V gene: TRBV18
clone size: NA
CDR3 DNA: TGTGCCAGCTCACCAGACGGACAGGTAGCCGGGGAGCTGTTTTTT
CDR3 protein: CASSPDGQVAGELFF

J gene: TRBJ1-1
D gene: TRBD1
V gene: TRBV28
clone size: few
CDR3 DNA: TGTGCCAGCAGTTTTGGACAGGTTAATAAAGCTTTCTTT
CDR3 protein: CASSFGQVNKAFF

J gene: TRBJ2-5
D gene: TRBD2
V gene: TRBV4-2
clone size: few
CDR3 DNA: TGTGCCAGCAGCCAAGGGGCTAGCGGGATTCAAGAGACCCAGTACTTC
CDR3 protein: CASSQGASGIQETQYF

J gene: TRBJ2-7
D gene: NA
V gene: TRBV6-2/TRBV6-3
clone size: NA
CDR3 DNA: TGTGCCAGCAGTTACTCGAACCCCGATTTCTACGAGCAGTACTTC
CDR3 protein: CASSYSNPDFYEQYF

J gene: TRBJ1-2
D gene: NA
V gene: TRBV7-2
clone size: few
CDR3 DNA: TGTGCCAGCAGCGGCACGGGAAAGGGCTACACCTTC
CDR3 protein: CASSGTGKGYTF

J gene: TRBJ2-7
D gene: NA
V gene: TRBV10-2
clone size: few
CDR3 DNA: TGCGCCAGCAGTGAACTTTCCTACGAGCAGTACTTC
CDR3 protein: CASSELSYEQYF

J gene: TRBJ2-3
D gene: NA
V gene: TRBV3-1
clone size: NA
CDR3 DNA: TGTGCCAGCAGCCAAGTCCCCACAGATACGCAGTATTTT
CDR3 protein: CASSQVPTDTQYF

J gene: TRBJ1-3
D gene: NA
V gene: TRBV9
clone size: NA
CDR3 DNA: TGTGCCAGCAGCGATGCTGGAAACACCATATATTTT
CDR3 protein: CASSDAGNTIYF

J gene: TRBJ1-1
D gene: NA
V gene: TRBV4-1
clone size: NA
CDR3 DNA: TGCGCCAGCAGCCAAGATGTACTCCCAGGTGGTGGAGCTTTCTTT
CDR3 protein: CASSQDVLPGGGAFF

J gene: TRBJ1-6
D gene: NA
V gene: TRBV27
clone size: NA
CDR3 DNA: TGTGCCAGCAGTTCCGTCCCCGCGGGGTCACCCCTCCACTTT
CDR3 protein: CASSSVPAGSPLHF

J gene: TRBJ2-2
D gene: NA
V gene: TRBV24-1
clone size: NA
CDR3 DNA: TGTGCCACCAGTGAAACAGGGACCGGGGAGCTGTTTTTT
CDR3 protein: CATSETGTGELFF

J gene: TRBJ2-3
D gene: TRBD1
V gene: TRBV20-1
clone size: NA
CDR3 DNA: TGCAGTGCTACCGGGACAGGGGGCACAGATACGCAGTATTTT
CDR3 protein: CSATGTGGTDTQYF

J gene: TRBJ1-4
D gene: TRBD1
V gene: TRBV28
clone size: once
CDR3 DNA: TGTGCCAGTCGGGACAGGGGGCGTGAAGTTGGAAAACTGTTTTTT
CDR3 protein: CASRDRGREVGKLFF

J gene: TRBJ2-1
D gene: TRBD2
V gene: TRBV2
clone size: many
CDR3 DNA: TGTGCCAGCAGTGATTTGGCGGGAGAGTCCTACAATGAGCAGTTCTTC
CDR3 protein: CASSDLAGESYNEQFF

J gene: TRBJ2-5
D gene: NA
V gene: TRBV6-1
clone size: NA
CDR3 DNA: TGTGCCAGCCGACTAGGGACAAAAGAGACCCAGTACTTC
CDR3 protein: CASRLGTKETQYF

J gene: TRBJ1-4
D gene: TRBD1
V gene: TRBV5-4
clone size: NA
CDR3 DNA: TGTGCCAGCAGCTTCTCAGGGGGGCCTAATGAAAAACTGTTTTTT
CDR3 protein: CASSFSGGPNEKLFF

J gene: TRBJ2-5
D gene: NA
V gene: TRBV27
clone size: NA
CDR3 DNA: TGTGCCAGCAGCCCTGCTAACCAAGAGACCCAGTACTTC
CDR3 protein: CASSPANQETQYF

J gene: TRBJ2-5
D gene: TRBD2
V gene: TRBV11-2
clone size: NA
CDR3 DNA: TGTGCCAGCAGCCCAAACCAAGCGGGGGGGGAGACCCAGTACTTC
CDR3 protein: CASSPNQAGGETQYF

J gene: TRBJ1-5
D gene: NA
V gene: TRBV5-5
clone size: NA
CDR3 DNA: TGTGCCAGCAGCCTGGCGGGAGGGAGGGGCAGGCAGCCCCAGCATTTT
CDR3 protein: CASSLAGGRGRQPQHF

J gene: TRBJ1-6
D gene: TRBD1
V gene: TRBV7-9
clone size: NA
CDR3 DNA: TGTGCCAGCAGCCCGGGACAGGGGCCTTCACCCCTCCACTTT
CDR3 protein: CASSPGQGPSPLHF

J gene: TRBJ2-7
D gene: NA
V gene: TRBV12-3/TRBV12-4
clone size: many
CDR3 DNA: TGTGCCAGCAGTTTGGGCCCGATAGTAGGAACACGAAAGCAGTACTTC
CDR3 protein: CASSLGPIVGTRKQYF

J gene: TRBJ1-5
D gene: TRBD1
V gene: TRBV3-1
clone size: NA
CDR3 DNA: TGTGCCAGCAGCCCCAGACAGGGGGGGCAGCCCCAGCATTTT
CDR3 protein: CASSPRQGGQPQHF

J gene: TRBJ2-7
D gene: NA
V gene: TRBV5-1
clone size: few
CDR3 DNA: TGCGCCAGCAGCTTAGATAAGACAGCGGGCGAGCAGTACTTC
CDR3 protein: CASSLDKTAGEQYF

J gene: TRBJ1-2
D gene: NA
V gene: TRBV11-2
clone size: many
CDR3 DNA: TGTGCCAGCAAGGCAGGGCTTCTCTATGGCTACACCTTC
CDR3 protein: CASKAGLLYGYTF

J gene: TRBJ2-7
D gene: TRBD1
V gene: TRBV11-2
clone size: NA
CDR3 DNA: TGTGCCAGCAGCTTAGAGGGGACAGGGCCCTACGAGCAGTACTTC
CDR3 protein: CASSLEGTGPYEQYF

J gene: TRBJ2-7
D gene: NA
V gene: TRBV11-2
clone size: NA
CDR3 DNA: TGTGCCAGCAGCTTAGTCCCAGACTACGAGCAGTATTTC
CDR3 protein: CASSLVPDYEQYF

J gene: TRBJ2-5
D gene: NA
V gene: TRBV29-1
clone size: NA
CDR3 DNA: TGCAGCGTTCGGGTAGTAGCGGAACAAGAGACCCAGTACTTC
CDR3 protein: CSVRVVAEQETQYF

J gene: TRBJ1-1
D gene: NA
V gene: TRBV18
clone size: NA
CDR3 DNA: TGTGCCAGCTCACTTCGGGGGGCGTTAGACACTGAAGCTTTCTTT
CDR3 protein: CASSLRGALDTEAFF

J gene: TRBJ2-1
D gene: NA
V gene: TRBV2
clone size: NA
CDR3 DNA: TGTGCCAGCAGTGAACTTGCGAGCTCCTACAATGAGCAGTTCTTC
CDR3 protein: CASSELASSYNEQFF

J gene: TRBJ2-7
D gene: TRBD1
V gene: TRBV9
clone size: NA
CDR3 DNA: TGTGCCAGCAGCGTTGCAGGGGGCGGATACGAGCAGTACTTC
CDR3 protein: CASSVAGGGYEQYF

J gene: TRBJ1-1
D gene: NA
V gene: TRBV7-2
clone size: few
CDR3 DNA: TGTGCCAGCAGCTTAGAGCTTAAACTGGCTGAAGCTTTCTTT
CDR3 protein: CASSLELKLAEAFF

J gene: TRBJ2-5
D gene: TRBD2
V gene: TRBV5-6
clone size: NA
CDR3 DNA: TGTGCCAGCAGCGCACTAGCGGGAGAGGAGACCCAGTACTTC
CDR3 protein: CASSALAGEETQYF

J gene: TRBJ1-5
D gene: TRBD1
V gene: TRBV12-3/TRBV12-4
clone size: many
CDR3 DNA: TGTGCCAGCAGTTTTTCGGCAGGGGGAAGCAATCAGCCCCAGCATTTT
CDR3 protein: CASSFSAGGSNQPQHF

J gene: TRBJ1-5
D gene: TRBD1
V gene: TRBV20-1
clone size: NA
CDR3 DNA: TGCAGTGCTACATTCAGCACAGGGGTGCAGCGGCAGCCCCAGCATTTT
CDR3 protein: CSATFSTGVQRQPQHF

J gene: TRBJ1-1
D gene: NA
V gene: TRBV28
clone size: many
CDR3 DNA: TGTGCCAGCAGTTTATCTGGGCAGCTGAACACTGAAGCTTTCTTT
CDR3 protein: CASSLSGQLNTEAFF

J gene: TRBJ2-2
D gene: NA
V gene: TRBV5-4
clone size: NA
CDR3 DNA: TGTGCCAGCAGCCCCTGGGACGGATTCTACACCGGGGAGCTGTTTTTT
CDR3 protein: CASSPWDGFYTGELFF

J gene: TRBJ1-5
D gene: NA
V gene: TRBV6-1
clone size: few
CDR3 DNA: TGTGCCAGCAGACCCTCGACGGATAGCAATCAGCCCCAGCATTTT
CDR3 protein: CASRPSTDSNQPQHF

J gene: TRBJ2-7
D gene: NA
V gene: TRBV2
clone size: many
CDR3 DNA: TGTGCCAGCTCCCGCGGCAGGATCTCCTACGAGCAGTACTTC
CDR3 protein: CASSRGRISYEQYF

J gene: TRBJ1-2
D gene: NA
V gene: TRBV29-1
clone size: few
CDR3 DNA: TGCAGCGTTGAAGTCCCGGCGAACTATGGCTACACCTTC
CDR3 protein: CSVEVPANYGYTF

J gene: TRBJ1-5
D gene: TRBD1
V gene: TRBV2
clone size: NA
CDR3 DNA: TGTGCCAGCACCCTCACAGGGGGGAACAATCAGCCCCAGCATTTT
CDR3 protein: CASTLTGGNNQPQHF

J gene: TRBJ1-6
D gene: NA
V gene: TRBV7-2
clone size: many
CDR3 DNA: TGTGCCAGCAGCTCGACAGCGAGTATGGATTCACCCCTCCACTTT
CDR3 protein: CASSSTASMDSPLHF

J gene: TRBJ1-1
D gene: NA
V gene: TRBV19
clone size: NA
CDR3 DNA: TGTGCCAGTAGTACTACCGGGACAATTGAAGCTTTCTTT
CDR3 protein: CASSTTGTIEAFF

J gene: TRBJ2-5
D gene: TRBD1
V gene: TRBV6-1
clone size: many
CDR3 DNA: TGTGCCAGCAGTGATACTAACAGGGGAAGGGAGACCCAGTACTTC
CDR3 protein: CASSDTNRGRETQYF